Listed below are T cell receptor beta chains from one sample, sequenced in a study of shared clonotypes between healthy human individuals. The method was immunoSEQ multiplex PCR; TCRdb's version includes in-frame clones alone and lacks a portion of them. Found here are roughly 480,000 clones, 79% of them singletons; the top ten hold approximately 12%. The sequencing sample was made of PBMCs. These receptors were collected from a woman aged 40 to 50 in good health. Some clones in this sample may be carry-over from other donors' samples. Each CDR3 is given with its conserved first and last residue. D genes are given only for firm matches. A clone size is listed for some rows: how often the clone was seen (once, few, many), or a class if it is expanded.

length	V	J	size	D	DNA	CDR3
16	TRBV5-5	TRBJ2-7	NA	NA	TGTGCCAGCAGCCGGGCCGGGTGGAGAGGGATCAACGAGCAGTACTTC	CASSRAGWRGINEQYF
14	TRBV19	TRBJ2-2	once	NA	TGTGCCAGTAGTAGTGGACCCAACACCGGGGAGCTGTTTTTT	CASSSGPNTGELFF
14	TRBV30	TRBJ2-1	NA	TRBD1	TGTGCCTCGAACCGGGACAGCTTCTACAATGAGCAGTTCTTC	CASNRDSFYNEQFF
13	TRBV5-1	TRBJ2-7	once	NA	TGCGCCAGCAGCTTGGAATACGGGTACGAGCAGTACTTC	CASSLEYGYEQYF
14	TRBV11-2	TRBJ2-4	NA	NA	TGTGCCAGCAGCTTAGGGGCCATCAAAAACATTCAGTACTTC	CASSLGAIKNIQYF
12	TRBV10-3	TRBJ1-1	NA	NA	TGTGCCATGAGGACCCAAGGGACTGAAGCTTTCTTT	CAMRTQGTEAFF
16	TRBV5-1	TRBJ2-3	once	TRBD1	TGCGCCAGCAGCGTCTCCGGGACAGGGGTAGGAGATACGCAGTATTTT	CASSVSGTGVGDTQYF
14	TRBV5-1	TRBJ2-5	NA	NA	TGCGCCAGCAGCTTGGGACAGGCGGGGGAGACCCAGTACTTC	CASSLGQAGETQYF
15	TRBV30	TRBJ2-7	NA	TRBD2	TGTGCCTGGAGTGGGTTCGGCGGGAGTAACTACGAGCAGTACTTC	CAWSGFGGSNYEQYF
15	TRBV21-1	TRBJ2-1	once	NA	TGTGCCAGCAGCTCACCCCTTCGCACCTACAATGAGCAGTTCTTC	CASSSPLRTYNEQFF
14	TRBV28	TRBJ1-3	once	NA	TGTGCCAGCAGAACGAGGGGGAAGAGGAACACCATATATTTT	CASRTRGKRNTIYF
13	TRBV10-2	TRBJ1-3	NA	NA	TGCGCCAGCATCGGCGACTCTGGAAACACCATATATTTT	CASIGDSGNTIYF
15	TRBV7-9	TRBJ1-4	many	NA	TGTGCCAGCAGCTTAGTAGGGCAGGGGAATGAAAAACTGTTTTTT	CASSLVGQGNEKLFF
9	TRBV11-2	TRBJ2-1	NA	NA	TGTGCCAGCGGTTATGAGCAGTTCTTC	CASGYEQFF
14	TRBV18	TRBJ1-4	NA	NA	TGTGCCAGCTCGCCGCGGGGCGATAATGAAAAACTGTTTTTT	CASSPRGDNEKLFF
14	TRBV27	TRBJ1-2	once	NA	TGTGCCAGCAGTTTATACAGTCGAAGCTATGGCTACACCTTC	CASSLYSRSYGYTF
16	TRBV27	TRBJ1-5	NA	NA	TGTGCCAGCGGGATTTTTGGGAGAGGGAGCAATCAGCCCCAGCATTTT	CASGIFGRGSNQPQHF
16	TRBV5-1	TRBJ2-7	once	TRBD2	TGCGCCAGCGGCCCGGGACTAGCGGGAGTCGTCCACGAGCAGTACTTC	CASGPGLAGVVHEQYF
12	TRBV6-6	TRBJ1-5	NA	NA	TGTGCCAGCAGCACGGGGATTCAGCCCCAGCATTTT	CASSTGIQPQHF
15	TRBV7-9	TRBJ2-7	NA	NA	TGTGCCAGCAGCTTAGCGGGAGTTCCCTCCTACGAGCAGTACTTC	CASSLAGVPSYEQYF
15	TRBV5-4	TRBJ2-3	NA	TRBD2	TGTGCCAGCAGCTTTGGACTAGCGGGCACAGATACGCAGTATTTT	CASSFGLAGTDTQYF
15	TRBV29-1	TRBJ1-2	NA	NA	TGCAGCGTTCCAAAAGACACTGGATGGACTTTTGGCTACACCTTC	CSVPKDTGWTFGYTF
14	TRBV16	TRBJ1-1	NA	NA	TGTGCCAGCAGCCCCGGGCGAACGGATACTGAAGCTTTCTTT	CASSPGRTDTEAFF
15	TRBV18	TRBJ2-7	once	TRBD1	TGTGCCAGCTCACCACGACAGGGGCCCGTCTACGAGCAGTACTTC	CASSPRQGPVYEQYF
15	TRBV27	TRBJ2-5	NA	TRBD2	TGTGCCAGCAGTCGAACAGCGGGAGTGGGGGAGACCCAGTACTTC	CASSRTAGVGETQYF
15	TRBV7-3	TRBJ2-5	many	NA	TGTGCCAGCAGCTTAACGCCGGGACACGGAGAGACCCAGTACTTC	CASSLTPGHGETQYF
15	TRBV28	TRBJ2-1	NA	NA	TGTGCCAGCAGCACATCCGACAGCACCCTTCATGAGCAGTTCTTC	CASSTSDSTLHEQFF
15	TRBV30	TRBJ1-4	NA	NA	TGTGCCTGGAGTGTACTCTTGGGGTATAATGAAAAACTGTTTTTT	CAWSVLLGYNEKLFF
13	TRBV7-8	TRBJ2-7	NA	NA	TGTGCCAGCAGCTCCCAGGGGGGCGGTGAGCAGTACTTC	CASSSQGGGEQYF
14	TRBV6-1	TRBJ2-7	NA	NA	TGTGCCAGCAGTGAAGCCAGCGGACTCCACGAGCAGTACTTC	CASSEASGLHEQYF
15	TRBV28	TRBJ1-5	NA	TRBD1	TGTGCCAGCAGTTCTCCGGGACAGGGGAATCAGCCCCAGCATTTT	CASSSPGQGNQPQHF
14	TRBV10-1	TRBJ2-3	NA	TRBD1	TGCGCCAGCAGCCCGACAGGGGATACAGATACGCAGTATTTT	CASSPTGDTDTQYF
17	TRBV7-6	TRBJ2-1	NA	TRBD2	TGTGCCAGCAGCTTAGGCAGTAGCGGGAGGGCCTCCAATGAGCAGTTCTTC	CASSLGSSGRASNEQFF
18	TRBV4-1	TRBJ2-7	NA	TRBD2	TGCGCCAGCAGCCGGCAAGGGACTAGCGGGCCTCTCTCCTACGAGCAGTACTTC	CASSRQGTSGPLSYEQYF
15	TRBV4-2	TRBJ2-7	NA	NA	TGTGCCAGCAGCCAAGATCCCGGACTGACTCAGGAGCAGTACTTC	CASSQDPGLTQEQYF
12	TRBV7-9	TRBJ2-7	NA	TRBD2	TGTGCCAGCAGTTGGGGGGGCTACGAGCAGTACTTC	CASSWGGYEQYF
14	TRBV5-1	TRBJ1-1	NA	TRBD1	TGCGCCAGCAGCTTAGGGACAGGGGCACCCACAGCTTTCTTT	CASSLGTGAPTAFF
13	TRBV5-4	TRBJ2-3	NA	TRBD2	TGTGCCAGCAGGCGGGAGTTCACAGATACGCAGTATTTT	CASRREFTDTQYF
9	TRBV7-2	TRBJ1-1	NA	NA	TGTGCCAGCAGCTTAGACAGGCCTTTT	CASSLDRPF
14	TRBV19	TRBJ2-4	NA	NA	TGTGCCAGTAGTCCGGGACTGCTTGAAAACATTCAGTACTTC	CASSPGLLENIQYF
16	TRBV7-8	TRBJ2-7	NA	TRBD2	TGTGCCAGCAGCTGGGGGGGGACCACCGCGTCCTACGAGCAGTACTTC	CASSWGGTTASYEQYF
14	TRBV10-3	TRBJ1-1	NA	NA	TGTGCCATCAGACGGGACATCGGGTTGACTGAAGCTTTCTTT	CAIRRDIGLTEAFF
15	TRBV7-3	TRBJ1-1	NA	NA	TGTGCCAGCAGCTTAGTACCAGGGATGAACACTGAAGCTTTCTTT	CASSLVPGMNTEAFF
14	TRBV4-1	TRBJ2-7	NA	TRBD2	TGCGCCAGCAGCCCCCCGAGCGGGAGTTACGAGCAGTACTTC	CASSPPSGSYEQYF
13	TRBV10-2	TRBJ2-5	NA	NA	TGCGCCAGCTCGGCCGGGGGAGGAGAGACCCAGTACTTC	CASSAGGGETQYF
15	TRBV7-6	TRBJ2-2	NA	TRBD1	TGTGCCAGCAGCCTGGGACAGGGGTGGGCCGGGGAGCTGTTTTTT	CASSLGQGWAGELFF
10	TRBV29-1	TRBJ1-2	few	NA	TGCAGCGTTGATGACTATGGCTACACCTTC	CSVDDYGYTF
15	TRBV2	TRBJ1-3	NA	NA	TGTGCCAGCAGTGAGCAGGGGCGCGCAGGAAACACCATATATTTT	CASSEQGRAGNTIYF
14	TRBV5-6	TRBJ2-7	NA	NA	TGTGCCAGCAGCTTGGGAGGGGATTTCTACGAGCAGTACTTC	CASSLGGDFYEQYF
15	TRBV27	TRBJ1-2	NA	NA	TGTGCCAGCAGTTTACGAGAGGGTATGGGCTATGGCTACACCTTC	CASSLREGMGYGYTF